This TCR beta chain was recovered during a study of shared clonotypes between healthy human individuals. Study results and limitations: Specimens sampled were limited to blood, with tissue repertoires likely differing. Generation of non-shared clonotypes was less probable than generation of clonotypes shared by all four donors.

This table comes from immunoSEQ multiplex PCR, and its TCRdb copy is limited to in-frame clones, with some not included. The table has over 2 million clones, about 95% seen once. Notes on this clone: Its antigen remains unidentified.

Naive-designated CD8 cells lacked CD45RO, were positively enriched for CCR7, and omitted terminally differentiated effector memory CD45RA+ cells. In germline, CDR1 is SGHTA, CDR2 FQGNSA. The CDR3 has 18 residues. The J segment lost 0 bases and the V segment lost 4 bases, leaving 10 bases of the junction unmatched. The gene calls are TRBV7-2 and TRBJ2-7, with TRBD2 identical over 12 bases. Material: naive CD8+ T cells sorted from blood. The source of this sequence is a man aged 18 to 30 in good health. The CDR3 DNA follows: TGTGCCAGCAGCTACCGAAATGGACTAGCGGGACACTCCTACGAGCAGTACTTC. This translates into CASSYRNGLAGHSYEQYF.